This T cell receptor (beta chain) comes out of a study of blood T cell repertoires in COVID-19. Only one count was recorded for this clone. Profiling relied on immunoSEQ multiplex PCR, and the TCRdb table lists in-frame clones only, not all of them. The table has around 26,000 clones, 92% seen once. The germline V gene has CDR1 SNHLY and CDR2 FYNNEI. Deletions cut 10 bases from V and 5 bases from J, with 18 bases between. The CDR3 consists of 14 residues. The rearrangement joins TRBV2 to TRBJ1-5; maybe TRBD1 (6 bases). This TCR was recovered from a human donor in a cohort sampled during active COVID-19. The sample was peripheral blood. CDR3 DNA sequence: TGTGCCACAGGGGAAATGAATCGGGATCAGCCCCAGCATTTT. Its protein product is CATGEMNRDQPQHF. The whole variable domain, filled in from reference TRBV2 and TRBJ1-5, reads EPEVTQTPSHQVTQMGQEVILRCVPISNHLYFYWYRQILGQKVEFLVSFYNNEISEKSEIFDDQFSVERPDGSNFTLKIRSTKLEDSAMYFCATGEMNRDQPQHFGDGTRLSIL.